The 14 T cell receptor beta chains listed next were all sequenced from one sample in a study of blood T cell repertoires in COVID-19. Measured with immunoSEQ multiplex PCR; TCRdb has only the in-frame clones, and not every one. The data contain about 160,000 clones, about nine tenths of them singletons. The sample comprised peripheral blood. The source is a young man with COVID-19, enrolled during active disease.

The chain joins TRBV6-6 to TRBJ1-5; tentatively, D is TRBD1 (5 bases). The CDR3 consists of 14 residues. V was pared by 2 bases and J by 4 bases, with 9 bases between. CDR1 MNHNY and CDR2 SVGAGI come from the germline V gene (reference sequence). CDR3 loop: CASSYVGGNQPQHF. Written as DNA, the CDR3 is TGTGCCAGCAGTTACGTTGGGGGGAATCAGCCCCAGCATTTT.

The CDR3 here is CASSLAQANTGELFF. CDR3 DNA sequence: TGTGCCAGCAGCTTAGCACAGGCGAACACCGGGGAGCTGTTTTTT. The genes are TRBV7-2 and TRBJ2-2; D may be TRBD1 (5 bases). Germline loops: CDR1 SGHTA, CDR2 FQGNSA. V shed 0 bases and J shed 0 bases, with 5 bases lying between them. The CDR3 runs 15 residues. The variable domain in full, completed from reference TRBV7-2 and TRBJ2-2, reads GAGVSQSPSNKVTEKGKDVELRCDPISGHTALYWYRQSLGQGLEFLIYFQGNSAPDKSGLPSDRFSAERTGGSVSTLTIQRTQQEDSAVYLCASSLAQANTGELFFGEGSRLTVL.

The chain links TRBV27 to TRBJ2-3; the match to TRBD1 covers 12 bases. CDR1 and CDR2 from the germline V gene are MNHEY and SMNVEV (reference sequence). This CDR3 is built from 14 residues. The V segment lost 8 bases and the J segment 4 bases; nucleotides outside the gene matches: 4. The CDR3 nucleotides read TGTGCCAGCGGGGACAGGGGGCCGGCAGATACGCAGTATTTT. As protein: CASGDRGPADTQYF.

CDR3 in amino acids: CAISVAGGSYNEQFF. The CDR3 DNA is TGTGCCATCAGTGTAGCGGGGGGATCCTACAATGAGCAGTTCTTC. V gene TRBV10-3 combines with J gene TRBJ2-1; 10 nucleotides align to TRBD2. The trim removed 4 bases at V and 1 base at J, leaving 1 base unmatched. The CDR3 is made up of 15 amino acids. CDR1 is ENHRY and CDR2 is SYGVKD in the germline V gene.

This clone turned up a few times. Here the CDR3 reads CASSLDTGSNSPLHF. CDR3 nucleotide sequence: TGCGCCAGCAGCTTGGATACAGGATCAAATTCACCCCTCCACTTT. The chain combines TRBV5-1 with TRBJ1-6, with a weak D call TRBD1 (5 bases). The germline V gene encodes CDR1 SGHRS and CDR2 YFSETQ. The germline V and J ends were trimmed by 0 bases and 7 bases, with 11 bases remaining between them. This CDR3 comprises 15 residues. Complete variable domain (other parts from reference TRBV5-1 and TRBJ1-6): KAGVTQTPRYLIKTRGQQVTLSCSPISGHRSVSWYQQTPGQGLQFLFEYFSETQRNKGNFPGRFSGRQFSNSRSEMNVSTLELGDSALYLCASSLDTGSNSPLHFGNGTRLTVT.

The chain carries TRBV12-5 and TRBJ2-5, with TRBD2 matching 13 bases. V gave up 3 bases and J gave up 5 bases; unmatched junction bases: 6. This CDR3 contains 16 residues. Germline V gene data show CDR1 as LGHNT and CDR2 as FRNRAP. The CDR3 here is CASGLAGTSGVETQYF. The CDR3 DNA is TGTGCTAGTGGTTTAGCCGGGACTAGCGGGGTTGAGACCCAGTACTTC.

The chain combines TRBV6-2 or TRBV6-3 with TRBJ2-6; tentatively, D is TRBD2 (6 bases). CDR1 is MNHEY, CDR2 SVGEGT, per germline. CDR3 size: 19 residues. Trimming removed 4 bases at V and 0 bases at J, with 19 bases between. CDR3 sequence reads: CASSFGSSAGLSGANVLTF. The CDR3 nucleotides read TGTGCCAGCAGTTTCGGTTCGTCAGCGGGCCTCTCTGGGGCCAACGTCCTGACTTTC.

The rearrangement joins TRBV10-3 to TRBJ2-3; 7 bases are shared with TRBD2. The CDR3 has 13 amino acids. V was pared by 5 bases and J by 3 bases, with 2 bases of the junction left unmatched. Looked up from germline, CDR1 is ENHRY and CDR2 is SYGVKD. Here the CDR3 DNA reads TGTGCCATCAGTAGGGGAGGGACAGATACGCAGTATTTT. Protein sequence: CAISRGGTDTQYF.

This chain uses TRBV3-1 (or the pseudogene TRBV3-2) with TRBJ1-4, with 8 bases fitting TRBD1. V dropped 6 bases and J dropped 8; count of bases not matched to a gene: 11. The CDR3 consists of 15 residues. Germline V lookup: CDR1 LGHDT, CDR2 YNNKEL (reference sequence). The CDR3 protein is CASRDPTGEGEKLFF. CDR3 in DNA: TGTGCCAGCAGGGACCCGACAGGGGAAGGCGAAAAACTGTTTTTT.

This rearrangement joins TRBV5-1 to TRBJ1-3, with 7 nucleotides matching TRBD1. V was clipped by 1 base and J by 1 base; unmatched bases: 8. This CDR3 contains 17 residues. Germline V lookup: CDR1 SGHRS, CDR2 YFSETQ. CDR3 sequence: CASSLSTGKDSGNTIYF. CDR3 coding DNA: TGCGCCAGCAGCTTGTCGACAGGGAAAGATTCTGGAAACACCATATATTTT.

The chain uses TRBV30 and TRBJ2-7; 13 bases agree with TRBD2. V gave up 1 base and J gave up 3 bases; unmatched junction bases: 18. Looked up from germline, CDR1 is GTSNPN and CDR2 is SVGIG (reference sequence). The length of the CDR3 is 20 residues. The CDR3 coding sequence is TGTGCCTGGAGTGGATCGACCTTCGAAGGGGGACTAGCGGGATTCTACGAGCAGTACTTC. This codes for CAWSGSTFEGGLAGFYEQYF.

This clone was detected once. V gene TRBV28 combines with J gene TRBJ2-7; 9 bases line up with TRBD1. Germline V gene sequence: CDR1 MDHEN, CDR2 SYDVKM. V lost 2 bases to trimming and J lost 5 bases; unmatched junction nucleotides: 7. The CDR3 has 15 amino acids. CDR3 DNA: TGTGCCAGCAGTTTACCCACAGGGGGCGTCGACGAGCAGTACTTC. Translating gives CASSLPTGGVDEQYF.

The chain combines TRBV3-1 (or the pseudogene TRBV3-2) with TRBJ1-5; no definite D call. The CDR3 runs 16 residues. V was cut by 0 bases and J by 9 bases, with 18 bases left in between. Germline CDR1 is LGHDT and CDR2 is YNNKEL (reference sequence). CDR3 protein: CASSQDRRALRRPQHF. As DNA, the CDR3 is TGTGCCAGCAGCCAAGATAGGAGGGCCCTACGGCGGCCCCAGCATTTT.

CDR3 DNA sequence: TGTGCCAGCAGCTTAAACGGGGGGGCCGGTGACGAGCAGTACTTC. This sequence encodes CASSLNGGAGDEQYF. The chain uses TRBV7-6 and TRBJ2-7; 8 bases fit TRBD2. Per the germline V gene, CDR1 is SGHVS and CDR2 is FNYEAQ. V gave up 2 bases and J gave up 5 bases; unmatched junction bases: 8. The CDR3 runs 15 residues. Drawing the rest from reference TRBV7-6 and TRBJ2-7, the complete variable domain is GAGVSQSPRYKVTKRGQDVALRCDPISGHVSLYWYRQALGQGPEFLTYFNYEAQQDKSGLPNDRFSAERPEGSISTLTIQRTEQRDSAMYRCASSLNGGAGDEQYFGPGTRLTVT.